These T cell receptor beta chains were read from a single sample in a study of T cell responses to AZD1222 COVID-19 vaccine. The repertoire was sequenced with immunoSEQ multiplex PCR; TCRdb's copy has only in-frame clones and lacks some. The table includes about 140,000 clones, around 93% detected once. Sequenced here: peripheral blood, sampled on day 0 of AZD1222 vaccination. The receptors derive from an adult in good health. Both conserved end residues are trimmed from each CDR3. Clone size is given for some rows only: seen once, a few or many times, or a class if the clone is expanded.

size | J | V | CDR3
. | TRBJ2-5 | TRBV18 | ASAVRGQETQY
. | TRBJ1-4 | TRBV5-5 | ASSLGRTTGEKLF
. | TRBJ2-3 | TRBV6-1 | ASSVHPNSMYTDTQY
. | TRBJ1-2 | TRBV15 | ATSRAHGAANYGYT
. | TRBJ2-7 | TRBV7-7 | ASSQDTFYEQY
. | TRBJ1-5 | TRBV4-1 | ASSPGGGSNQPQH
. | TRBJ1-4 | TRBV30 | AGQGGGEKLF
. | TRBJ2-1 | TRBV6-5 | ASSPGDVGNEQF
. | TRBJ2-3 | TRBV7-9 | ASSLGLAEADTQY
once | TRBJ2-7 | TRBV7-2 | ASSIHLGGTGGSPQY
. | TRBJ2-7 | TRBV29-1 | SVEDSGVAQY
. | TRBJ2-1 | TRBV9 | ASSVDSLRSNEQF
. | TRBJ1-1 | TRBV5-6 | ASSRAEGNTEAF
. | TRBJ2-7 | TRBV9 | ASSVAWEGRYEQY
. | TRBJ2-3 | TRBV19 | ASGMGWADTQY
. | TRBJ2-5 | TRBV6-5 | ASSQQGAGETQY
. | TRBJ1-2 | TRBV7-8 | ASSPAVGTGREGLYGYT
. | TRBJ1-1 | TRBV18 | ASSPSEGGNTEAF
. | TRBJ2-2 | TRBV15 | ATSSGQGTSGELF
. | TRBJ2-7 | TRBV4-1 | ASSHSDRGLYEQY
few | TRBJ1-1 | TRBV6-4 | ASSDRNTEAF
. | TRBJ2-3 | TRBV12-3/TRBV12-4 | ASRETGLDTQY
. | TRBJ2-7 | TRBV10-2 | AGGGGLSSYEQY